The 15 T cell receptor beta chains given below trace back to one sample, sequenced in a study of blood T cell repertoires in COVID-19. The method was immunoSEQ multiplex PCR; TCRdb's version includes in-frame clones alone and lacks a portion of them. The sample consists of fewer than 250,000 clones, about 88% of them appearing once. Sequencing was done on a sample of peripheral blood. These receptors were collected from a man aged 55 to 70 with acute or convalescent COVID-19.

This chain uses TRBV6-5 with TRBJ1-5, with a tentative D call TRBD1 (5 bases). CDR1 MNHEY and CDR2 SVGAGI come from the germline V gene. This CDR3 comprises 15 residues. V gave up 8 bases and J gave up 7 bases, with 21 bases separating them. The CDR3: CASREGGAVGQPQHF. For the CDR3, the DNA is TGTGCCAGCCGGGAGGGTGGGGCGGTTGGACAGCCCCAGCATTTT.

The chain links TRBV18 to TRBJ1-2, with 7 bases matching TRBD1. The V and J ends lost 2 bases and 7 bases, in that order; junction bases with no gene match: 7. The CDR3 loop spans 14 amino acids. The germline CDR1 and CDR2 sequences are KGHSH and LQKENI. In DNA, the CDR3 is TGTGCCAGCTCACCAGAGGGGGCCGCCGCTGGCTACACCTTC. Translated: CASSPEGAAAGYTF.

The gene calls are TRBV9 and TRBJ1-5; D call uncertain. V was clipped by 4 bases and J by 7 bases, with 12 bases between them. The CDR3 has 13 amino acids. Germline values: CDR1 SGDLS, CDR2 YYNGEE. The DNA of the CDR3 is TGTGCCAGCAGCCTCTCCTTGGGCCAGCCCCAGCATTTT. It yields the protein CASSLSLGQPQHF.

The CDR3 DNA reads as TGCGCCAGCAGCCGAGACTCCACCGGGGAGCTGTTTTTT. Protein sequence: CASSRDSTGELFF. The V gene is TRBV10-1, the J gene TRBJ2-2; D gene unclear. The V end lost 6 bases, the J end lost 4 bases, and 9 bases lay between the germline ends. This CDR3 region has 13 residues. Germline lookup yields CDR1 WNHNN and CDR2 SYGVQD (reference sequence).

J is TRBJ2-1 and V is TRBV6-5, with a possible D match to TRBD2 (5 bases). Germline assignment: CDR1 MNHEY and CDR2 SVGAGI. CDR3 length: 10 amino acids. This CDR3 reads CASGYNEQFF. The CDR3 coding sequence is TGTGCTTCGGGATACAATGAGCAGTTCTTC.

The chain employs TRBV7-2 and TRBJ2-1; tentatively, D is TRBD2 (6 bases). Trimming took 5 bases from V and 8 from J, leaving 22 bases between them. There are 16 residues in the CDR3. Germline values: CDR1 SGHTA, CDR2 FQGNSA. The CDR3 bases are TGTGCCAGCAGCGCGACCGGACTAACAACCATCTATGAGCAGTTCTTC. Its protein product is CASSATGLTTIYEQFF.

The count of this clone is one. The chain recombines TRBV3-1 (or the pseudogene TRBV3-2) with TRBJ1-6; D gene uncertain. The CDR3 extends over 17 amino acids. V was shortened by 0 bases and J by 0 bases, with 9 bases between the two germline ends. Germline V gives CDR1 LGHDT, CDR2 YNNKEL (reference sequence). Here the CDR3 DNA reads TGTGCCAGCAGCCAAGATGAAAGGAGCTCCTATAATTCACCCCTCCACTTT. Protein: CASSQDERSSYNSPLHF.

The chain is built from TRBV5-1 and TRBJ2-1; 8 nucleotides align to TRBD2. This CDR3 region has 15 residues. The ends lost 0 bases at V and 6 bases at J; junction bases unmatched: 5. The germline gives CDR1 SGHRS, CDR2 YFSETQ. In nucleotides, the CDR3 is TGCGCCAGCAGCTTGGGTAGCGGGGCCTCCAATGAGCAGTTCTTC. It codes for CASSLGSGASNEQFF.

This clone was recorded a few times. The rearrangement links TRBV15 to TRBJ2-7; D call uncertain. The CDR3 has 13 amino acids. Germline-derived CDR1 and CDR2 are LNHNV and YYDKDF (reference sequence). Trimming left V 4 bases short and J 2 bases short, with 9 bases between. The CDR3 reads CATSTEPTYEQYF. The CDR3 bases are TGTGCCACCAGCACGGAGCCTACCTACGAGCAGTACTTC.

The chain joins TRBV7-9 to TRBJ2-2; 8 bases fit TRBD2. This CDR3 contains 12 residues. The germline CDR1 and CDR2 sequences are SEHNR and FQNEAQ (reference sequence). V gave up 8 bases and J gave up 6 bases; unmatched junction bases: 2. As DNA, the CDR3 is TGTGCCAGCGGGACTAGACCCGGGGAGCTGTTTTTT. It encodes CASGTRPGELFF.

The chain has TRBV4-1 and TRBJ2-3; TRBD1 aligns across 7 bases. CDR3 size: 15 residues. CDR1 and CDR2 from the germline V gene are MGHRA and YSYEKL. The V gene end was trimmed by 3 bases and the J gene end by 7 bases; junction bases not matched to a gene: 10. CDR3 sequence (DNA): TGCGCCAGCAGCCAGGACCCAACAGGGGTCAATACGCAGTATTTT. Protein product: CASSQDPTGVNTQYF.

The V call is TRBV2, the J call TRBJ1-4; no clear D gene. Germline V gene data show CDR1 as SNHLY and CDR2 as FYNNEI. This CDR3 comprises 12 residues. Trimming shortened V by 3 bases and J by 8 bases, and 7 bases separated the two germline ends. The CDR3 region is CASSDGSEKLFF. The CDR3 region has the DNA TGTGCCAGCAGTGACGGGAGCGAAAAACTGTTTTTT.

The CDR3 reads CASSLELAGGEQYF. Here the CDR3 DNA reads TGTGCCAGCAGCTTGGAACTAGCGGGGGGCGAGCAGTACTTC. This chain links TRBV5-4 with TRBJ2-7; 12 bases agree with TRBD2. Trimming at V came to 0 bases and at J to 6 bases, leaving 1 base not matched to a gene. The CDR3 spans 14 residues. The germline CDR1 and CDR2 sequences are SGHNT and YYREEE (reference sequence).

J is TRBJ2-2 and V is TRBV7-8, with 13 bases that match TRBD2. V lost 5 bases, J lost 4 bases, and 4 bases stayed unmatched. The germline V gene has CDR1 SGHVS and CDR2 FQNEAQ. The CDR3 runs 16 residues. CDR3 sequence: CASSLGTSGITGELFF. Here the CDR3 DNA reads TGTGCCAGCAGCCTAGGGACTAGCGGGATCACCGGGGAGCTGTTTTTT.

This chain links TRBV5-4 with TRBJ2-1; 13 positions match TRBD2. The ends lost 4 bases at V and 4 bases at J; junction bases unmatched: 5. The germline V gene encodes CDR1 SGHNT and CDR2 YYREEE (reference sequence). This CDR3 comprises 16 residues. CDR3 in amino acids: CASSARLAGGYNEQFF. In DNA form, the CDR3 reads TGTGCCAGCAGCGCAAGACTAGCGGGGGGTTACAATGAGCAGTTCTTC. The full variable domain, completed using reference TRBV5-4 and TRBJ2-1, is ETGVTQSPTHLIKTRGQQVTLRCSSQSGHNTVSWYQQALGQGPQFIFQYYREEENGRGNFPPRFSGLQFPNYSSELNVNALELDDSALYLCASSARLAGGYNEQFFGPGTRLTVL.